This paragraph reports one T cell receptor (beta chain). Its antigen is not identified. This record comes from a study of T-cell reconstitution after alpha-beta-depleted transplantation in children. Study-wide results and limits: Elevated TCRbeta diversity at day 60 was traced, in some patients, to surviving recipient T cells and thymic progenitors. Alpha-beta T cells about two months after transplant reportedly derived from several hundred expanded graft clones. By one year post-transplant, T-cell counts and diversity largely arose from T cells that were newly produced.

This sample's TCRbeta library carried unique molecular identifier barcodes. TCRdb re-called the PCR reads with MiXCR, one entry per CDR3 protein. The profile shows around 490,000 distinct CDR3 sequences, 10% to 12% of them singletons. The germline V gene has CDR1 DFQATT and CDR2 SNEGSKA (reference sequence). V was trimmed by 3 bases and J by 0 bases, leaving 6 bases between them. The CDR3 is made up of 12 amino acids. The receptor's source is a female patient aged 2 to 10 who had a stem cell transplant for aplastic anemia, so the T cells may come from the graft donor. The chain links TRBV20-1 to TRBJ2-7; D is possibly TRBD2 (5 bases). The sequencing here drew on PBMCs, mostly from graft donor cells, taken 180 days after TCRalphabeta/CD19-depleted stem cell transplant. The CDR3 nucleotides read TGCAGTGCTAGGACTACCTCCTACGAGCAGTACTTC. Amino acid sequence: CSARTTSYEQYF.